The present T cell receptor (beta chain) was sequenced within a study of blood T cells in healthy people across ages. With 4 bases removed from V and 2 bases from J, the gap between germline ends came to 9 bases. This CDR3 contains 12 residues. Germline CDR1 DFQATT, CDR2 SNEGSKA (reference sequence). Study-wide results and caveats: Roughly linear age-related decline in beta diversity appeared, significant by age approximately 43.

This clonotype was detected many times. Antigen specificity is unknown. Primers used in a second PCR of about 7 to 12 cycles were a sample-barcoded 5' primer and a J-beta primer mix. Researchers report that a template-switch adaptor with 12 random nucleotides tagged each cDNA molecule. TCRdb passed the 5' RACE reads through MiXCR, listing each CDR3 protein once. The table records more than 800,000 distinct CDR3 sequences, under 30% of them present only once. The gene calls are TRBV20-1 and TRBJ2-7; TRBD1 might be the D (6 bases). The receptor was isolated from a woman older than 75 in good health. Source material: blood. CDR3: CSANNRAYEQYF. The CDR3 DNA follows: TGCAGTGCTAATAACAGGGCCTACGAGCAGTACTTC.